The rows below give T cell receptor beta chains drawn from one sample of a study of control samples from healthy donors and cancer patients. TCRdb keeps only in-frame clones here, not all; method: immunoSEQ multiplex PCR. The repertoire holds 55,000 to 65,000 clones, with roughly 86% as singletons. Sample: PBMCs. The receptors shown here come from a woman aged 60 to 75 with lung cancer. Each CDR3 is given with its conserved first and last residue. The D gene is left open where the match is weak. Not all rows give a size; the values are once, few, many and, for expanded clones, a class.

>TRBJ2-3|15|.|TRBV5-4|TRBD2
TGTGCCAGCAGCCGTAGCGGGAGGGACGCAGATACGCAGTATTTT
CASSRSGRDADTQYF
>TRBJ2-7|17|.|TRBV28|TRBD1
TGTGCCAGCAGTTTAGCTACCCAGGGACAGGGAACCTACGAGCAGTACTTC
CASSLATQGQGTYEQYF
>TRBJ1-1|15|once|TRBV9|.
TGTGCCAGCAGCGCCCTCCCGGACATAAACACTGAAGCTTTCTTT
CASSALPDINTEAFF
>TRBJ2-1|14|.|TRBV18|TRBD1
TGTGCCAGCTCACCACTCCAGGGGGCATGGGAGCAGTTCTTC
CASSPLQGAWEQFF
>TRBJ2-1|19|.|TRBV7-3|TRBD2
TGTGCCAGCAGCCCCAGGGTTGTCGGGAGGGCCTCAGGCCCCGATGAGCAGTTCTTC
CASSPRVVGRASGPDEQFF
>TRBJ2-2|13|.|TRBV14|.
TGTGCCAGCAGCCCCAGGTCCGCGGGGGAGCTGTTTTTT
CASSPRSAGELFF
>TRBJ1-2|15|once|TRBV19|.
TGTGCCAGTAGTATAGACCCTACGGCGGACTATGGCTACACCTTC
CASSIDPTADYGYTF
>TRBJ2-1|13|.|TRBV2|.
TGTGCCAGCAGGGACAGCCTAAACAATGAGCAGTTCTTC
CASRDSLNNEQFF
>TRBJ1-5|13|.|TRBV27|.
TGTGCCAGCAGCCCTCAGGGAAGTCAGCCCCAGCATTTT
CASSPQGSQPQHF
>TRBJ1-1|15|.|TRBV18|.
TGTGCCAGCTCACCCCCTGGGACGCGGGACACTGAAGCTTTCTTT
CASSPPGTRDTEAFF